This T cell receptor (beta chain) emerged from a study of somatic mutations in cytotoxic T cells in rheumatoid arthritis. Assay used: immunoSEQ multiplex PCR; TCRdb lists only in-frame clones, some missing. The sample yields 15,000 to 20,000 clones, around 80% seen once. Sequencing was done on a sample of CD8+ T cells sorted from blood. This clonotype was obtained from an adult with rheumatoid arthritis.

The CDR3 region has the DNA TGTGCCAGCAGTCTGACTAGAAAGGAGACCCAGTACTTC. Amino acids: CASSLTRKETQYF. The chain uses TRBV6-6 and TRBJ2-5; tentatively, D is TRBD2 (6 bases). Germline V gives CDR1 MNHNY, CDR2 SVGAGI (reference sequence). This CDR3 comprises 13 residues. V lost 5 bases, J lost 5 bases, and 12 bases lay in between.